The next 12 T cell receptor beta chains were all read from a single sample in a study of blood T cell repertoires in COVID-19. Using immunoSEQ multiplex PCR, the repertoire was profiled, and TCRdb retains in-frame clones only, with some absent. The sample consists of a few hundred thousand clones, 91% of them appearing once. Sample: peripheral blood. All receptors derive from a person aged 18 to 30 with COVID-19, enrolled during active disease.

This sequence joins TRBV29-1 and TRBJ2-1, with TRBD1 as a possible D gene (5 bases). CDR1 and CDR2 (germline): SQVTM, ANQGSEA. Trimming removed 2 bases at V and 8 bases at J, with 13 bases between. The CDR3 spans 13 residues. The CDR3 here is CSVEIGVGDEQFF. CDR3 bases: TGCAGCGTTGAAATTGGGGTAGGGGATGAGCAGTTCTTC.

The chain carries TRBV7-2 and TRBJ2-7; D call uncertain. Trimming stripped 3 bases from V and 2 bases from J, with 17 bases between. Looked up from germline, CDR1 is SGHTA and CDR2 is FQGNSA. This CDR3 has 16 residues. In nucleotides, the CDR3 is TGTGCCAGCAGCTTCGCCCCCCCGGGTCCCCCCTACGAGCAGTACTTC. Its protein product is CASSFAPPGPPYEQYF.

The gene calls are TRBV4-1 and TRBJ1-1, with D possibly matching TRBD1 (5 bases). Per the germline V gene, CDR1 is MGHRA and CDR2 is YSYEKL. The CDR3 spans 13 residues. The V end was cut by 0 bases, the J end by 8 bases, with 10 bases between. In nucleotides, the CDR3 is TGCGCCAGCAGCCAAGATATGGGGCGGGAAGCTTTCTTT. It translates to CASSQDMGREAFF.

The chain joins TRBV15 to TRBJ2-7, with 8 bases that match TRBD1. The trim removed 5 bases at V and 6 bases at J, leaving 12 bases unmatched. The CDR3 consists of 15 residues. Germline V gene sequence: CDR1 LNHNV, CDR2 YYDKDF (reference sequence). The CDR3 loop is CATSPAGGANREQYF. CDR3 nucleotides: TGTGCCACCAGCCCCGCAGGGGGCGCAAATCGCGAGCAGTACTTC.

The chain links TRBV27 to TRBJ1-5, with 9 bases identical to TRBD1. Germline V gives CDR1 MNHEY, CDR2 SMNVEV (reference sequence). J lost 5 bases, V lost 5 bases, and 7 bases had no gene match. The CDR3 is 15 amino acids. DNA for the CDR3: TGTGCCAGCAGTCTCCTACAGGGGGCAGATCAGCCCCAGCATTTT. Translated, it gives CASSLLQGADQPQHF.

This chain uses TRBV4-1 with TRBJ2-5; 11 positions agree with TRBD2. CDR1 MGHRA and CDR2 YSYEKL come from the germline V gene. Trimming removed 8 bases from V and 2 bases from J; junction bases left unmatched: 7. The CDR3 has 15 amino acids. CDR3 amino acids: CASSILAGEQETQYF. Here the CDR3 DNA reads TGCGCCAGCTCAATACTAGCGGGAGAACAAGAGACCCAGTACTTC.

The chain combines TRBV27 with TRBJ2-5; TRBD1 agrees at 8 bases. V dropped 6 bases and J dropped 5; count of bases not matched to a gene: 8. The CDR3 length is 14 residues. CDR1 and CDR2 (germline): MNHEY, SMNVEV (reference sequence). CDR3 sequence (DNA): TGTGCCAGCAGCACGGACAGGGTGAGGGAGACCCAGTACTTC. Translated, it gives CASSTDRVRETQYF.

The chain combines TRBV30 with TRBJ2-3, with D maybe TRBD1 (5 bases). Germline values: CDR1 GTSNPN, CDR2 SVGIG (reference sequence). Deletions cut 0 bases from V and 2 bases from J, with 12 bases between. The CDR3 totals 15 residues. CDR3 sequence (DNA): TGTGCCTGGAGTGTGGGGCCGGCGGACACAGATACGCAGTATTTT. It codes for CAWSVGPADTDTQYF.

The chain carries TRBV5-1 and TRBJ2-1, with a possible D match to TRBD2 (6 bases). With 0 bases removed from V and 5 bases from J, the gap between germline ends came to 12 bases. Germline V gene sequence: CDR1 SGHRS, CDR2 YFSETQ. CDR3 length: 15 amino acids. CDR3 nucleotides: TGCGCCAGCAGCTTGGGGGACTTCCGCGACAATGAGCAGTTCTTC. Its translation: CASSLGDFRDNEQFF.

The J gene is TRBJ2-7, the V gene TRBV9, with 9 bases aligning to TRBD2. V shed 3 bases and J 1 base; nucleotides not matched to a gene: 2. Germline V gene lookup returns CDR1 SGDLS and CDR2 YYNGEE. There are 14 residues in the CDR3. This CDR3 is CASSDSGSSYEQYF. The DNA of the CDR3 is TGTGCCAGCAGCGATAGCGGGAGTTCCTACGAGCAGTACTTC.

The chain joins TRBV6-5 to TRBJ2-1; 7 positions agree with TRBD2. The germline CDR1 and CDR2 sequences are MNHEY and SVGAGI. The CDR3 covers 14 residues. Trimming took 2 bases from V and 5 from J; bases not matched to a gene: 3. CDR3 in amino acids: CASSYREGHNEQFF. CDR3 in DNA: TGTGCCAGCAGTTACAGGGAGGGCCACAATGAGCAGTTCTTC.

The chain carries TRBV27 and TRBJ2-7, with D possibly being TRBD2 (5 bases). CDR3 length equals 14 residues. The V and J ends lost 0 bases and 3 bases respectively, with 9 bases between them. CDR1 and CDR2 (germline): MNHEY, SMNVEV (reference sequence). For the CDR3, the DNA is TGTGCCAGCAGTTTATCCGGGAATTACTACGAGCAGTACTTC. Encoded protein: CASSLSGNYYEQYF.